This T cell receptor (beta chain) was obtained from a study of breast tumors, draining lymph nodes, adjacent tissues. Overall study results and limits: Tumor repertoires ranked between lymph nodes and nontumor tissue in diversity, with V and J gene preferences. The data were judged consistent with most tumor T cells coming from lymph node and expanding in tumor. Tumor T cell lymph node origin was a supported hypothesis, not proven. Compared with basal-like, luminal-like tumors shared significantly more repertoire with nontumor tissue.

Axillary draining lymph nodes of breast cancer patients supplied the node samples. This clonotype has only a few counts. Its antigen is as yet unknown. TCRdb analysed the multiplex PCR reads with MiXCR anew, one entry per CDR3 protein. The sample includes 120,000 or so distinct CDR3 sequences, approximately 20% of them seen just once. The ends lost 0 bases at V and 7 bases at J; junction bases unmatched: 5. This CDR3 has 16 residues. Germline V lookup: CDR1 SGHNT, CDR2 YYREEE (reference sequence). The chain employs TRBV5-4 and TRBJ2-4, with TRBD1 matching 12 bases. This TCR derives from a female donor with breast cancer. Some clones in this sample may be carry-over from other donors' samples. The sample was axillary lymph node tissue. The CDR3 loop reads CASSLVGTGGNNIQYF. The CDR3 DNA follows: TGTGCCAGCAGCTTGGTGGGGACAGGGGGCAACAACATTCAGTACTTC.